This T cell receptor (beta chain) stems from a study of regulatory T cells in long-lasting Graves disease. Broader study findings: Persistent Graves' cases showed lower TCR diversity than newly diagnosed cases.

Time point reported: newly diagnosed GD, antithyroid drugs for less than 3 months. Scientists built the TCR library using RNA that was extracted from PBMCs. This clonotype was seen many times. Its specificity is not known. Arm-PCR of CDR3 regions and iRepertoire HTBI primers were used to build TCR beta libraries. A single record per CDR3 protein comes from TCRdb applying MiXCR to the multiplex PCR reads. The sample yields some 240,000 distinct CDR3 sequences, around 20% seen once. These data were also reused for a study on T cells in Graves' hyperthyroidism and ophthalmopathy.

This TCR came from a woman in her twenties or thirties with Graves disease. The material was peripheral blood mononuclear cells (PBMCs), obtained at new diagnosis, from a patient treated with antithyroid drugs.

CDR3 nucleotides: TGTGCCAGCAGTTCAAGACAGAATCCAAATTCACCCCTCCACTTT. Translating it yields CASSSRQNPNSPLHF. The V gene is TRBV3-1, the J gene TRBJ1-6; D may be TRBD1 (5 bases). Per germline, CDR1 LGHDT and CDR2 YNNKEL (reference sequence). Trimming stripped 6 bases from V and 7 bases from J, with 16 bases between. The CDR3 consists of 15 residues.